The present T cell receptor (beta chain) was sequenced within a study of T cells in Graves' hyperthyroidism and ophthalmopathy. Study findings and constraints: Before onset, ophthalmopathy was predicted by the model a median approximately 6.5 months earlier.

The source material, RNA transcripts, was used to amplify TCR beta CDR3 regions. First-round RT-PCR targeting the TCR CDR3 was performed with the HTBI primer set. One entry per CDR3 protein results from TCRdb running MiXCR on the multiplex PCR reads. The sample lists around 600,000 distinct CDR3 sequences; roughly 14% were seen once. Diagnostic decisions used clinical symptoms, serum thyroxine and TRAb, thyroid ultrasound and orbital computed tomography. PBMCs were sourced from roughly 10 ml fresh peripheral blood. Looked up from germline, CDR1 is MDHEN and CDR2 is SYDVKM. This CDR3 contains 14 residues. Losses at the gene ends were 6 bases for V and 3 bases for J; bases not matched to a gene: 5. This clonotype was seen many times. What it recognizes is unknown.

Sequenced material: blood. The chain has TRBV28 and TRBJ1-5, with 7 bases matching TRBD1. This sequence was found in a woman aged 50 to 65 with Graves' ophthalmopathy. The CDR3 protein is CASRSQGHNQPQHF. DNA for the CDR3: TGTGCCAGCAGATCACAGGGGCACAATCAGCCCCAGCATTTT.